Presented here are 9 T cell receptor beta chains from one specimen sequenced in a study of blood T cells in healthy people across ages. A second 7 to 11 cycle PCR used barcoded and J-beta primers. TCRdb independently ran MiXCR on the 5' RACE reads; one entry per CDR3 protein. The sample includes 1,300,000 or so distinct CDR3 sequences, around 55% of them seen just once. Input material: blood. The receptors were sampled from a man younger than 35 in good health.

The J gene is TRBJ2-1, the V gene TRBV4-3; possible D gene TRBD2, 5 bases. CDR1 LGHNA and CDR2 YSLEER come from the germline V gene. The V gene lost 0 bases and the J gene lost 10 bases, with 7 bases spanning the gap. The CDR3 consists of 12 residues. In DNA, the CDR3 is TGCGCCAGCAGCCAAGAAAGGAGGGAGCAGTTCTTC. As protein: CASSQERREQFF.

This rearrangement joins TRBV7-2 to TRBJ2-1, with D possibly matching TRBD2 (7 bases). This CDR3 comprises 15 residues. The germline CDR1 and CDR2 sequences are SGHTA and FQGNSA. The V end was cut by 5 bases, the J end by 8 bases, with 19 bases between. The CDR3 bases are TGTGCCAGCAGCCCCCCGAGGGGGGGGTGGGATGAGCAGTTCTTC. This gives the protein CASSPPRGGWDEQFF.

This clonotype showed up just a few times. This rearrangement joins TRBV6-6 to TRBJ1-4; D may be TRBD1 (6 bases). This CDR3 contains 13 residues. From germline, CDR1 is MNHNY and CDR2 SVGAGI (reference sequence). V was pared by 0 bases and J by 11 bases, with 10 bases between. CDR3 residues: CASSYSSQGKLFF. DNA for the CDR3: TGTGCCAGCAGTTACTCCTCACAGGGTAAACTGTTTTTT.

V usage is TRBV4-2 and J usage is TRBJ1-6; D gene unclear. The CDR3 is 18 residues long. CDR1 and CDR2 from the germline V gene are LGHNA and YNFKEQ. The V end was cut by 0 bases, the J end by 0 bases, with 12 bases between. The CDR3 region is CASSQDLLPSSYNSPLHF. CDR3 DNA sequence: TGTGCCAGCAGCCAAGATCTACTACCGAGCTCCTATAATTCACCCCTCCACTTT.

The V and J genes are TRBV7-9 and TRBJ2-6, with D tentatively TRBD1 or TRBD2 (5 bases each). V shed 6 bases and J shed 5 bases, with 11 bases lying between them. The CDR3 length is 14 residues. The germline gives CDR1 SEHNR, CDR2 FQNEAQ (reference sequence). CDR3 nucleotide sequence: TGTGCCAGCAGTTCAGGGACGAGGGCCAACGTCCTGACTTTC. It codes for CASSSGTRANVLTF.

J is TRBJ1-1 and V is TRBV7-2; 12 positions match TRBD1. V gave up 5 bases and J gave up 8 bases; unmatched junction bases: 6. The CDR3 is made up of 14 amino acids. The germline CDR1 and CDR2 sequences are SGHTA and FQGNSA. DNA of the CDR3: TGTGCCAGCAGCCTAGACGGGACAGGGGGCGAAGCTTTCTTT. Its protein product is CASSLDGTGGEAFF. The variable domain in full, with the rest retrieved from reference TRBV7-2 and TRBJ1-1, is GAGVSQSPSNKVTEKGKDVELRCDPISGHTALYWYRQSLGQGLEFLIYFQGNSAPDKSGLPSDRFSAERTGGSVSTLTIQRTQQEDSAVYLCASSLDGTGGEAFFGQGTRLTVV.

CDR3 sequence reads: CSVEMPQGLYNEQFF. CDR3 DNA sequence: TGCAGCGTTGAGATGCCCCAGGGACTTTACAATGAGCAGTTCTTC. V is TRBV29-1 and J is TRBJ2-1; TRBD2 is a possible D gene (6 bases). Germline V gene sequence: CDR1 SQVTM, CDR2 ANQGSEA. The CDR3 spans 15 residues. V was clipped by 3 bases and J by 4 bases, with 16 bases between them.

This chain uses TRBV27 with TRBJ2-7, with TRBD1 identical over 8 bases. In germline, CDR1 is MNHEY, CDR2 SMNVEV (reference sequence). Unmatched junction bases numbered 7, after V lost 5 bases and J lost 1 base. The CDR3 is 15 amino acids. The CDR3 sequence: CASSPPDRVSYEQYF. The DNA of the CDR3 is TGTGCCAGCAGTCCCCCGGACAGGGTGTCCTACGAGCAGTACTTC.

This chain uses TRBV6-2 or TRBV6-3 with TRBJ2-7; D is possibly TRBD1 (6 bases). CDR1 and CDR2 (germline): MNHEY, SVGEGT. The CDR3 contains 14 residues. V lost 4 bases to trimming and J lost 2 bases, with 12 bases between them. CDR3 amino acids: CASSFSRQAYEQYF. As DNA, the CDR3 is TGTGCCAGCAGTTTTTCGCGACAGGCCTACGAGCAGTACTTC.